The clone carrying this T cell receptor (beta chain) is termed medium-sized. No antigen is known for it. The entry originates in a study of stem cell transplantation in POMP-related autoinflammatory disease. Study as a whole: Through one year post-transplant, neutrophils and platelets were 100% of graft donor origin. Study results and limitations: In patients with PRAID, every analyzed T-cell subset tended to show lower diversity and higher clonality. Patients with PRAID showed a restricted number of unique TRB V-J gene pairings.

Sequencing used immunoSEQ multiplex PCR; TCRdb keeps in-frame clones, though not all of them. The sample lists tens of thousands of clones; under 95% were seen once. This sequence was found in a human patient with POMP-related autoinflammation and immune dysregulation (PRAID). Some T cells may arise from the graft donor. This specimen was CD4+ T cells from PBMCs, taken after stem cell transplantation.

The DNA for the CDR3 is TGTGCCAGCAGCCCCGAGGGGGGCAGTAACACCGGGGAGCTGTTTTTT. Translating it yields CASSPEGGSNTGELFF. This chain connects TRBV7-3 to TRBJ2-2; tentatively, D is TRBD1 or TRBD2 (6 bases each). The CDR3 extends over 16 amino acids. V was cut by 5 bases and J by 2 bases, with 15 bases left in between. The germline gives CDR1 SGHTA, CDR2 FQGTGA.